This T cell receptor (beta chain) was captured in a study of blood T cells in healthy people across ages. The study isolated at least 7 million PBMCs from each sample. The CDR3 runs 18 residues. V trimming: 5 bases; J trimming: 2 bases; junction bases outside the gene matches: 15. The germline V gene encodes CDR1 MNHEY and CDR2 SVGAGI. This clonotype has just a few counts. A sample-barcoded 5' primer and a J-beta primer mix were used in a second PCR of roughly 6 to 12 cycles. TCRdb used MiXCR to reprocess the 5' RACE reads, holding one entry per CDR3 protein. The sample yields 1.5 million to 2 million distinct CDR3 sequences, 49% seen once.

This clonotype was obtained from a woman aged 40 to 50 in good health. The chain has TRBV6-5 and TRBJ2-1, with TRBD1 matching 7 bases. The sequencing sample was made of blood. For the CDR3, the DNA is TGTGCCAGCAGTACTCTCCGACAGGGTCCGAAAACCTACAATGAGCAGTTCTTC. Protein product: CASSTLRQGPKTYNEQFF.